One sample yielded the 8 T cell receptor beta chains listed below, sequenced in a study of T cells in Graves' hyperthyroidism and ophthalmopathy. RNA transcripts provided the source from which TCR beta CDR3 regions were amplified. TCR CDR3 underwent first-round RT-PCR with the HTBI primer set. A single record per CDR3 protein comes from TCRdb applying MiXCR to the multiplex PCR reads. The repertoire holds 490,000 or so distinct CDR3 sequences, around 16% seen once, with approximately 30% in the top ten. Material for sequencing was blood. Every receptor here comes from a woman aged 25 to 39 with Graves' ophthalmopathy.

This clonotype was observed a few times. V and J are TRBV20-1 and TRBJ2-6; D remains ambiguous. V was pared by 0 bases and J by 0 bases, with 9 bases between. CDR3 length equals 16 residues. Germline V lookup: CDR1 DFQATT, CDR2 SNEGSKA (reference sequence). The CDR3 bases are TGCAGTGCTAGAGAGTCTTGGGGCTCTGGGGCCAACGTCCTGACTTTC. Its translation is CSARESWGSGANVLTF.

The chain joins TRBV15 to TRBJ2-3, with TRBD2 matching 8 bases. Looked up from germline, CDR1 is LNHNV and CDR2 is YYDKDF (reference sequence). There are 15 residues in the CDR3. The trim removed 1 base at V and 3 bases at J, leaving 3 bases unmatched. CDR3 in DNA: TGTGCCACCAGCAGAGGGGGACTAGGAACAGATACGCAGTATTTT. Translation: CATSRGGLGTDTQYF.

This clonotype was counted a few times. The chain is built from TRBV25-1 and TRBJ2-3; the match to TRBD2 covers 7 bases. Germline assignment: CDR1 MGHDK and CDR2 SYGVNS. The junction had 4 bases not matched to a gene; V was cut back by 2 bases and J by 8 bases. The CDR3 length is 13 residues. The chain's CDR3 is CASSESGEGTQYF. CDR3 sequence (DNA): TGTGCCAGCAGTGAAAGCGGGGAAGGTACGCAGTATTTT.

This clonotype was counted many times. The rearrangement uses TRBV2 and TRBJ2-5; 7 bases agree with TRBD1. There are 15 residues in the CDR3. J gave up 5 bases and V 6 bases, and 12 bases lay outside the gene matches. Germline loops: CDR1 SNHLY, CDR2 FYNNEI. Written as DNA, the CDR3 is TGTGCCAGCAGCCCCCTGGGACAGCCGGTTGAGACCCAGTACTTC. Protein sequence: CASSPLGQPVETQYF.

This clonotype was seen ten or more times. V usage is TRBV30 and J usage is TRBJ1-2; TRBD1 agrees at 10 bases. CDR3 length: 12 residues. The germline CDR1 and CDR2 sequences are GTSNPN and SVGIG (reference sequence). V lost 8 bases and J lost 5; bases outside the gene matches: 5. CDR3 protein: CAGTGVFYGYTF. The CDR3 DNA is TGTGCCGGGACAGGGGTGTTTTATGGCTACACCTTC.

V and J are TRBV5-1 and TRBJ2-3; D might be TRBD2 (5 bases). CDR1 is SGHRS, CDR2 YFSETQ, per germline. This CDR3 region has 16 residues. Trimming removed 0 bases at V and 2 bases at J, with 13 bases between. CDR3 amino acids: CASSLGLLMNTDTQYF. CDR3 bases: TGCGCCAGCAGCTTGGGACTACTAATGAACACAGATACGCAGTATTTT.

This clonotype occurred many times. This chain uses TRBV7-2 with TRBJ2-4, with 7 bases matching TRBD1. This CDR3 is built from 13 residues. Germline trimming cut 3 bases from V and 7 bases from J; bases unmatched to any gene: 3. Germline values: CDR1 SGHTA, CDR2 FQGNSA. The CDR3 DNA follows: TGTGCCAGCAGCTTCGACAGGGAGAACATTCAGTACTTC. It translates to CASSFDRENIQYF.

This clonotype appeared a few times. The chain employs TRBV9 and TRBJ1-3, with D unresolved. The germline CDR1 and CDR2 sequences are SGDLS and YYNGEE. The CDR3 sequence is 15 residues long. Trimming cost V 3 bases and J 2 bases, with 12 bases left between them. In nucleotides, the CDR3 is TGTGCCAGCAGCGCACGCCGGGGAACTGGAAACACCATATATTTT. It codes for CASSARRGTGNTIYF.